This TCR beta chain derives from a study of shared clonotypes between healthy human individuals. Deep-level running was used for the assay. Repertoires were generated with immunoSEQ multiplex PCR, while TCRdb's copy carries only in-frame clones and drops some. This table has roughly 200,000 clones, approximately 61% appearing once. This clone occurred once. Germline lookup yields CDR1 KGHSH and CDR2 LQKENI. V dropped 3 bases and J dropped 2 bases, with 11 bases sitting between them. The CDR3 is made up of 15 amino acids. The specimen was memory CD4+ T cells sorted from blood. Subset given: CD45RA-negative fraction. This chain uses TRBV18 with TRBJ2-4; the D is unclear. The clonotype comes from a man aged 25 to 45 in good health. The CDR3 bases are TGTGCCAGCTCACCGCGAGACTCGACCAAAAACATTCAGTACTTC. Amino acid sequence: CASSPRDSTKNIQYF.